A selection of T cell receptor beta chains follows, all from one sample in a study of cytomegalovirus exposure and HLA in healthy donors. Here immunoSEQ multiplex PCR was the method, and the copy in TCRdb shows in-frame clones only, minus some. The data show a few hundred thousand clones, 80% to 85% seen once. The sample was PBMCs. The receptors were gathered from a woman in her twenties or thirties in good health and CMV-seropositive. Each CDR3 is given with its conserved first and last residue. A D gene is named only where the DNA matches it firmly. Not every row has a clone size; where given, it reads once, few, many or a size class.

d_gene,v_gene,j_gene,len,abundance,CDR3aa,CDR3nt
.,TRBV5-1,TRBJ1-4,12,.,CASSSDNEKLFF,TGCGCCAGCAGCTCCGATAATGAAAAACTGTTTTTT
TRBD1,TRBV30,TRBJ2-5,14,few,CAWGIGQGAETQYF,TGTGCCTGGGGGATCGGACAGGGGGCCGAGACCCAGTACTTC
.,TRBV27,TRBJ2-2,17,.,CASSPYSPGAGTGELFF,TGTGCCAGCAGTCCCTACTCTCCGGGAGCGGGCACCGGGGAGCTGTTTTTT
.,TRBV28,TRBJ1-5,14,.,CASSLWGANQPQHF,TGTGCCAGCAGTTTGTGGGGGGCCAATCAGCCCCAGCATTTT
TRBD1,TRBV28,TRBJ2-7,14,once,CASRQRGQLNEQYF,TGTGCCAGCAGACAAAGGGGGCAATTAAACGAGCAGTACTTC
TRBD1,TRBV6-1,TRBJ2-3,15,once,CASSEETGGGYTQYF,TGTGCCAGCAGTGAAGAGACAGGGGGAGGGTATACGCAGTATTTT
TRBD2,TRBV2,TRBJ2-1,14,.,CASSELAGYNEQFF,TGTGCCAGCAGTGAACTAGCGGGGTACAATGAGCAGTTCTTC
TRBD2,TRBV7-2,TRBJ2-5,16,.,CASSAGLAGGGETQYF,TGTGCCAGCAGCGCCGGACTAGCGGGAGGGGGGGAGACCCAGTACTTC
.,TRBV19,TRBJ2-7,9,few,CASKAKGVF,TGTGCCAGTAAGGCGAAAGGTGTCTTC
TRBD1,TRBV29-1,TRBJ1-2,11,.,CGTGESYGYTF,TGCGGAACAGGGGAATCCTATGGCTACACCTTC
TRBD1,TRBV6-5,TRBJ1-2,14,.,CASSSPGQNYGYTF,TGTGCCAGCAGTAGCCCGGGACAGAACTATGGCTACACCTTC
TRBD1,TRBV4-2,TRBJ2-1,16,.,CASSQEGQGGYNEQFF,TGTGCCAGCAGCCAAGAGGGACAGGGCGGCTACAATGAGCAGTTCTTC
.,TRBV30,TRBJ1-2,15,.,CAWSHLGQSNYGYTF,TGTGCCTGGAGTCATCTCGGGCAGAGTAACTATGGCTACACCTTC
.,TRBV2,TRBJ2-4,13,once,CASMGNAKNIQYF,TGTGCCAGCATGGGCAATGCCAAAAACATTCAGTACTTC
.,TRBV4-3,TRBJ2-7,16,once,CASSQAAASPSYEQYF,TGCGCCAGCAGCCAAGCAGCAGCGAGCCCTTCCTACGAGCAGTACTTC
.,TRBV6-1,TRBJ2-6,15,.,CASSELASGANVLTF,TGTGCCAGCAGTGAATTGGCCTCTGGGGCCAACGTCCTGACTTTC
.,TRBV5-1,TRBJ2-2,14,.,CASRGQDRTGELFF,TGCGCCAGCAGGGGGCAGGATCGCACCGGGGAGCTGTTTTTT
TRBD1,TRBV6-5,TRBJ2-1,14,.,CASSIQGSYNEQFF,TGTGCCAGCAGCATACAGGGGTCCTACAATGAGCAGTTCTTC
.,TRBV30,TRBJ1-1,13,.,CAWRAMGNTEAFF,TGTGCCTGGAGGGCGATGGGAAACACTGAAGCTTTCTTT
TRBD1,TRBV11-2,TRBJ1-2,14,.,CASSNTDRVIGYTF,TGTGCCAGCAGCAACACGGACAGGGTAATAGGCTACACCTTC
.,TRBV25-1,TRBJ2-2,15,.,CAILKGGAVTGELFF,TGTGCCATCCTTAAGGGGGGGGCAGTCACCGGGGAGCTGTTTTTT
.,TRBV6-6,TRBJ1-2,14,once,CASSYKGANYGYTF,TGTGCCAGCAGTTACAAAGGGGCCAACTATGGCTACACCTTC
.,TRBV6-8,TRBJ2-7,12,.,CASSPNGTGRYF,TGTGCCAGCAGTCCAAACGGGACCGGGAGGTACTTC
.,TRBV7-2,TRBJ2-7,15,.,CASSRGGGPFYEQYF,TGTGCCAGCAGCCGAGGGGGGGGTCCCTTTTACGAGCAGTACTTC
TRBD1,TRBV27,TRBJ1-2,14,.,CASSSNRGGYGYTF,TGTGCCAGCAGTTCAAACAGGGGAGGGTATGGCTACACCTTC
.,TRBV9,TRBJ1-1,16,.,CASSVGQVYMNTEAFF,TGTGCCAGCAGCGTAGGGCAGGTGTACATGAACACTGAAGCTTTCTTT
.,TRBV28,TRBJ2-7,13,.,CASSFTFSYEQYF,TGTGCCAGCAGTTTTACCTTCTCCTACGAGCAGTACTTC